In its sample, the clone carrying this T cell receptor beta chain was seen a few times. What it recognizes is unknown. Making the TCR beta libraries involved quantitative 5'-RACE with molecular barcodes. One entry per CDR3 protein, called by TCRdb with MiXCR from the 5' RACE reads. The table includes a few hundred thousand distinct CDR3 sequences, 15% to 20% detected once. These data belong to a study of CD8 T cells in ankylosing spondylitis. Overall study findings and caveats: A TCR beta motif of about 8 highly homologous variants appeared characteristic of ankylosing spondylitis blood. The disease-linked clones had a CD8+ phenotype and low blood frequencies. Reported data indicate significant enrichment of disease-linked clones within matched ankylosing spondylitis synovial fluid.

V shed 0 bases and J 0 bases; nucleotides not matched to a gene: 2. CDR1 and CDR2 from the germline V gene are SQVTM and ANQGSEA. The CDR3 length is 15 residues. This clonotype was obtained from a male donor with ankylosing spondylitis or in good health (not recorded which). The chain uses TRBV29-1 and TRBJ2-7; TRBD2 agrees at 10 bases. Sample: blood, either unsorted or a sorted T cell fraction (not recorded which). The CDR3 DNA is TGCAGCGTTGAAGAAACTAGCGGGATCTCCTACGAGCAGTACTTC. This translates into CSVEETSGISYEQYF.